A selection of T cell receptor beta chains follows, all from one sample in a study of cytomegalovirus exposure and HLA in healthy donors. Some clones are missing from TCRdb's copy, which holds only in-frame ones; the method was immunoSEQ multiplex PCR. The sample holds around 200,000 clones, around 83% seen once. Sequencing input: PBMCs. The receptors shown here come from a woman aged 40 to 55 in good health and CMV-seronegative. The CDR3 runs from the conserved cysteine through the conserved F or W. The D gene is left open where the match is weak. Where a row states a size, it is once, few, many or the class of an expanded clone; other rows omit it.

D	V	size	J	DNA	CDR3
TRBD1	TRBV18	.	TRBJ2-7	TGTGCCAGCTCATCACCGGACAGGGGAAGCAACGAGCAGTACTTC	CASSSPDRGSNEQYF
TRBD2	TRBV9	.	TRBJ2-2	TGTGCCAGCAGCGCGGGACTAGTCGTCGGGGAGCTGTTTTTT	CASSAGLVVGELFF
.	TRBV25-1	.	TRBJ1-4	TGTGCCAGCAGTGACCTGGGGCAGGGTTTTGAAAAACTGTTTTTT	CASSDLGQGFEKLFF
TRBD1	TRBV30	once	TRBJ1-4	TGTGCCTTAGACAGGGGATCGGTTGAAAAACTGTTTTTT	CALDRGSVEKLFF
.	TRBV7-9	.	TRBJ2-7	TGTGCCAGCAGCCTAGACAGGTTGTACTACGAGCAGTACTTC	CASSLDRLYYEQYF
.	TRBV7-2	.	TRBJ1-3	TGTGCCAGCAGCTTAGTTCCAGGGGTTCCAAACACCATATATTTT	CASSLVPGVPNTIYF
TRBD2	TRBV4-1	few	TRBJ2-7	TGCGCCAGCAGCCCTACGGGACTAGATATCTACGAGCAGTACTTC	CASSPTGLDIYEQYF
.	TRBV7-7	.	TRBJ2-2	TGTGCCAGCAGCCCTCGTGGCGGATCCGCGAACACCGGGGAGCTGTTTTTT	CASSPRGGSANTGELFF
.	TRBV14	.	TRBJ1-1	TGTGCCAGCAGCCAACCAGGGTTTCTAAGAGCTTTCTTT	CASSQPGFLRAFF
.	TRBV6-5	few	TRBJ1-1	TGTGCCAGCAGTGGGGAGGGGCAGGTGAACACTGAAGCTTTCTTT	CASSGEGQVNTEAFF
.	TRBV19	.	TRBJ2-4	TGTGCCAGTAGTGAGGCTTGGGACATTCAGTACTTC	CASSEAWDIQYF
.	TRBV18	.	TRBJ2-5	TGTGCCAGCTCACCAAGACAGCAAGAGACCCAGTACTTC	CASSPRQQETQYF
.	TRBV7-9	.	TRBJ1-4	TGTGCCAGCAGCTTAGCTGACATTCGCCGTGAAAAACTGTTTTTT	CASSLADIRREKLFF
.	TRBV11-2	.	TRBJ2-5	TGTGCCAGCAGCTTAGTCGGGGGGCGGGAGACCCAGTACTTC	CASSLVGGRETQYF
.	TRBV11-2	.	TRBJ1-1	TGTGCCAGCAGCTTAGATCATGGGGCGTTGGACACTGAAGCTTTCTTT	CASSLDHGALDTEAFF
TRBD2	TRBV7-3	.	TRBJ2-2	TGTGCCAGCAGCCCTGCGGGAGGGGGCAACACCGGGGAGCTGTTTTTT	CASSPAGGGNTGELFF
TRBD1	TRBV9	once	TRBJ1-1	TGTGCCAGCAGTCGAACAGGGGACAGGGAAGCTTTCTTT	CASSRTGDREAFF
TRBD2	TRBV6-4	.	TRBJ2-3	TGTGCCAGCAGTGACGAGGCGGGAGGGACAGATACGCAGTATTTT	CASSDEAGGTDTQYF
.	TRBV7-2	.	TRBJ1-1	TGTGCCAGCAGCTTAGATGCGGCAGGGAATACTGACACTGAAGCTTTCTTT	CASSLDAAGNTDTEAFF
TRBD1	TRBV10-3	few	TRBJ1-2	TGTGCCATCACAGGGACAGGGTATGGCTACACCTTC	CAITGTGYGYTF
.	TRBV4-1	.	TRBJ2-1	TGCGCCAGCAGCCAAGATTTTCTAGCGCGCGATGAGCAGTTCTTC	CASSQDFLARDEQFF
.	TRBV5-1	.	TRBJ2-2	TGCGCCAGCACTACCCGGGGAGAGAAAGGCGGGGAGCTGTTTTTT	CASTTRGEKGGELFF
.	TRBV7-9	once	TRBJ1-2	TGTGCCAGCAGCCAGCGGGTCTCTAAAGAGGGTGGCTACACCTTC	CASSQRVSKEGGYTF
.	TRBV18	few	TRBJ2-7	TGTGCCAGCTCACCCACGGTGGGGCGATACGAGCAGTACTTC	CASSPTVGRYEQYF
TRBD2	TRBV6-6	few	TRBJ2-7	TGTGCCAGCAGTAGCGGGAGCGACGAGCAGTACTTC	CASSSGSDEQYF
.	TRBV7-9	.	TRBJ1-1	TGTGCCAGCAGCTTCTACGAAACCGGGATCGAAGCGGGCACTGAAGCTTTCTTT	CASSFYETGIEAGTEAFF
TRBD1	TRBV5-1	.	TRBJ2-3	TGCGCCAGCAAGAAGGGGGCGTCGGCAGCCACTAGCACAGATACGCAGTATTTT	CASKKGASAATSTDTQYF
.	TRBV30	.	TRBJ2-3	TGTGCCTGGAGTCGGTCTAGCGTGAGGGGTACGCAGTATTTT	CAWSRSSVRGTQYF
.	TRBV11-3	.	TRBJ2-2	TGTGCCAGCTCCGACACCGGGGAGCTGTTTTTT	CASSDTGELFF
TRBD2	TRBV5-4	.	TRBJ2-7	TGTGCCAGCAGCTTGGGGCGCTTCGCGGGAGAACCCCACGAGCAGTACTTC	CASSLGRFAGEPHEQYF
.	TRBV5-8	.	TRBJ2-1	TGTGCCAGCAGCTTGGAGGCGTTCCAGCCCGGGGCCTACAATGAGCAGTTCTTC	CASSLEAFQPGAYNEQFF
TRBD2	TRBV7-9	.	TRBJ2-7	TGTGCCAGCAGCCTTAATCCGGGACTAGCACATAACTACGAGCAGTACTTC	CASSLNPGLAHNYEQYF
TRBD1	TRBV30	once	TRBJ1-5	TGTGCCTGGAGGACGACAGGGGGTTCTACGAGCAATCAGCCCCAGCATTTT	CAWRTTGGSTSNQPQHF
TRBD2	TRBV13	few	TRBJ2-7	TGTGCCAGCAGCTACCTCAGGGCTAGCGGGAGGGCCGTGGGCGAGCAGTACTTC	CASSYLRASGRAVGEQYF
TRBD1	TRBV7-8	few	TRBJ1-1	TGTGCCAGCAGCTCCGGGACAGGGCTCCGGGGGGGAGCTTTCTTT	CASSSGTGLRGGAFF
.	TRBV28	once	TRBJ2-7	TGTGCCAGCAGTTTACCATCTCTAGGAAGGGGCGAGCAGTACTTC	CASSLPSLGRGEQYF
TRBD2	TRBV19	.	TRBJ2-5	TGTGCCAGTAGTATTATACTAGCGGCAAACCAAGAGACCCAGTACTTC	CASSIILAANQETQYF
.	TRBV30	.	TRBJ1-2	TGTGCCTTCAGAGGAATATATGGCTACACCTTC	CAFRGIYGYTF
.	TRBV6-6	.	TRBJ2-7	TGTGCCAGCAGTCCAGGACACTTTAACGAGCAGTACTTC	CASSPGHFNEQYF
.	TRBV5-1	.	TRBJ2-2	TGCGCCAGCAGCTCTTCGAACACCGGGGAGCTGTTTTTT	CASSSSNTGELFF
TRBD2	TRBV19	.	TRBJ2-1	TGTGCCAGTAGTATACGGGAGGGGTATAATGAGCAGTTCTTC	CASSIREGYNEQFF
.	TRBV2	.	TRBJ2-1	TGTGCCAGCAGTGTTGCGCAGGGCAATGAGCAGTTCTTC	CASSVAQGNEQFF
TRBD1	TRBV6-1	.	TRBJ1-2	TGTGCCAGCAGGGTTGGACAGGACGGTGGCTACACCTTC	CASRVGQDGGYTF
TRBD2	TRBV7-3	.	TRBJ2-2	TGTGCCAGCAGCTTAAGGACCGGAGCGGGAGGGAACACCGGGGAGCTGTTTTTT	CASSLRTGAGGNTGELFF
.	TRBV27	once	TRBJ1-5	TGTGCCAGCAGTTTCAGGGGCCGGTCCCCCCAGCATTTT	CASSFRGRSPQHF
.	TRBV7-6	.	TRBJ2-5	TGTGCCAGCAGCTTAACCAGCGGCTTTGGAGAGACCCAGTACTTC	CASSLTSGFGETQYF
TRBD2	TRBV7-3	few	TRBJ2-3	TGTGCCAGCAGCGCGACTAGCGGGAGTTTTACAGATACGCAGTATTTT	CASSATSGSFTDTQYF
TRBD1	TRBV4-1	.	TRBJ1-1	TGCGCCAGCAGCCAAGGGTTTAGGAGGACAGGGGGCGGGGGCACTGAAGCTTTCTTT	CASSQGFRRTGGGGTEAFF
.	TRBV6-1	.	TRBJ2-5	TGTGCCAGCAGTGACGGGCCGGGGTACCAAGAGACCCAGTACTTC	CASSDGPGYQETQYF
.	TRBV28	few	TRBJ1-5	TGTGCCAGCAGTTTAGGGGGCAGGGGCGACCAGCCCCAGCATTTT	CASSLGGRGDQPQHF
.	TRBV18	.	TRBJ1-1	TGTGCCAGCTCACCCTACGACATCAGTGGCACTGAAGCTTTCTTT	CASSPYDISGTEAFF
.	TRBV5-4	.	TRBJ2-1	TGTGCCAGCAGCTTGGCCGGTTCAAATGAGCAGTTCTTC	CASSLAGSNEQFF
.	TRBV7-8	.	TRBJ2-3	TGTGCCAGCAGCTTAGGAACCAGGGTAGCAGATACGCAGTATTTT	CASSLGTRVADTQYF
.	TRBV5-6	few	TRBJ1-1	TGTGCCAGCAGCTTGTACGGAGTTGAAGCTTTCTTT	CASSLYGVEAFF
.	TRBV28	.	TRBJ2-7	TGTGCCAGCATCCCACAAACCGGGGAATTGAAGGCGGTCTACGAGCAGTACTTC	CASIPQTGELKAVYEQYF
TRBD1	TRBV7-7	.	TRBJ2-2	TGTGCCAGCAGCGGACAGGGGGCGCATGGGGAGCTGTTTTTT	CASSGQGAHGELFF
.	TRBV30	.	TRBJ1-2	TGTGCCTGGAAGACAGTTTTCTATGGCTACACCTTC	CAWKTVFYGYTF
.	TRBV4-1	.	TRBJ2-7	TGCGCCAGCAGCCAAGTCGCCGGGATATACGAGCAGTACTTC	CASSQVAGIYEQYF
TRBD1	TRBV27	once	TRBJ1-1	TGTGCCAGCAGTTGGCGACAGGGCCCTGAAGCTTTCTTT	CASSWRQGPEAFF
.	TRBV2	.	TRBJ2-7	TGTGCCAGCCAGCCCCGGGACTCTCCATACGAGCAGTACTTC	CASQPRDSPYEQYF